The rows below give T cell receptor beta chains drawn from one sample of a study of T cells after yellow fever vaccination. One entry per CDR3 protein results from TCRdb running MiXCR on the 5' RACE reads. Of about 370,000 distinct CDR3 sequences in the sample, more than 9% were seen once. The sequenced sample was PBMCs, obtained on the day of the first yellow fever vaccination. The receptors stem from a man between 18 and 35 years old who received the YFV17D yellow fever vaccine. The CDR3 runs from the conserved cysteine through the conserved F or W. Fields, in order: J gene, V gene, clone size, D gene, CDR3 length, CDR3 DNA, CDR3 protein. The D gene is left open where the match is weak. Clone size, where shown, is once, few, many, or a class for clones that have expanded.

J gene: TRBJ2-1
V gene: TRBV9
clone size: -
D gene: TRBD2
CDR3 length: 16
CDR3 DNA: TGTGCCAGCAGCGGATATAGCGGGGGGTTAAACAATGAGCAGTTCTTC
CDR3 protein: CASSGYSGGLNNEQFF

J gene: TRBJ2-7
V gene: TRBV7-2
clone size: -
D gene: TRBD2
CDR3 length: 15
CDR3 DNA: TGTGCCAGCAGCTTAGAAAGCGGGGGGGCCCGAGAGCAGTACTTC
CDR3 protein: CASSLESGGAREQYF

J gene: TRBJ1-1
V gene: TRBV6-2/TRBV6-3
clone size: -
D gene: -
CDR3 length: 15
CDR3 DNA: TGTGCCAGCAGTTACCCAACTTCCGGCGGGCCTGAAGCTTTCTTT
CDR3 protein: CASSYPTSGGPEAFF

J gene: TRBJ2-2
V gene: TRBV7-6
clone size: -
D gene: -
CDR3 length: 15
CDR3 DNA: TGTGCCAGCAGCCAGGGGGGTTTCCTAAGCGGGGAGCTGTTTTTT
CDR3 protein: CASSQGGFLSGELFF

J gene: TRBJ2-7
V gene: TRBV25-1
clone size: -
D gene: TRBD2
CDR3 length: 16
CDR3 DNA: TGTGCCAGCAGCGGGACTAGCGGGGGTTTTTCCTACGAGCAGTACTTC
CDR3 protein: CASSGTSGGFSYEQYF

J gene: TRBJ2-5
V gene: TRBV7-2
clone size: -
D gene: TRBD1
CDR3 length: 17
CDR3 DNA: TGTGCCAGCAGCTTAGCTCTGACAGGGTCAGGGCGTGAGACCCAGTACTTC
CDR3 protein: CASSLALTGSGRETQYF

J gene: TRBJ2-2
V gene: TRBV12-3/TRBV12-4
clone size: -
D gene: -
CDR3 length: 16
CDR3 DNA: TGTGCCAGCAGTTTAGGGGCGCCGACGAACACCGGGGAGCTGTTTTTT
CDR3 protein: CASSLGAPTNTGELFF

J gene: TRBJ2-5
V gene: TRBV7-9
clone size: -
D gene: TRBD1
CDR3 length: 14
CDR3 DNA: TGTGCCAGCAGCGTACAGGGGGTACAAGAGACCCAGTACTTC
CDR3 protein: CASSVQGVQETQYF

J gene: TRBJ2-3
V gene: TRBV4-3
clone size: -
D gene: -
CDR3 length: 15
CDR3 DNA: TGCGCCAGCAGCCAAGCGGGGTCGGGGTCAGATACGCAGTATTTT
CDR3 protein: CASSQAGSGSDTQYF

J gene: TRBJ2-7
V gene: TRBV5-6
clone size: few
D gene: -
CDR3 length: 15
CDR3 DNA: TGTGCCAGCAGCACCTGGGTCCTCTTAAACTACGAGCAGTACTTC
CDR3 protein: CASSTWVLLNYEQYF

J gene: TRBJ2-6
V gene: TRBV11-2
clone size: -
D gene: TRBD1
CDR3 length: 21
CDR3 DNA: TGTGCCAGCAGTTTCCGAGGACAGGGGTTCATGGGTGGCTCTGGGGCCAACGTCCTGACTTTC
CDR3 protein: CASSFRGQGFMGGSGANVLTF

J gene: TRBJ2-3
V gene: TRBV7-2
clone size: few
D gene: TRBD1
CDR3 length: 14
CDR3 DNA: TGTGCCAGCAGCCTCCGGACAGGGCCAGATACGCAGTATTTT
CDR3 protein: CASSLRTGPDTQYF

J gene: TRBJ2-7
V gene: TRBV20-1
clone size: few
D gene: -
CDR3 length: 14
CDR3 DNA: TGCAGTGCTAGTACCCGGGTAGGCTCCTACGAGCAGTACTTC
CDR3 protein: CSASTRVGSYEQYF

J gene: TRBJ2-1
V gene: TRBV27
clone size: few
D gene: TRBD2
CDR3 length: 17
CDR3 DNA: TGTGCCAGCAGTCCTTTGACTAGCGGGGGGCCAAGGGATGAGCAGTTCTTC
CDR3 protein: CASSPLTSGGPRDEQFF

J gene: TRBJ2-5
V gene: TRBV18
clone size: -
D gene: -
CDR3 length: 13
CDR3 DNA: TGTGCCAGCTCACTCTTGACAGTCGAGACCCAGTACTTC
CDR3 protein: CASSLLTVETQYF

J gene: TRBJ2-3
V gene: TRBV6-2/TRBV6-3
clone size: -
D gene: -
CDR3 length: 13
CDR3 DNA: TGTGCCAGCAGTTTCGACGGCGGGACTCCCCCGGATTTT
CDR3 protein: CASSFDGGTPPDF

J gene: TRBJ2-5
V gene: TRBV7-3
clone size: few
D gene: -
CDR3 length: 15
CDR3 DNA: TGTGCCAGCAGCTTACTCGGACTCCGCCAAGAGACCCAGTACTTC
CDR3 protein: CASSLLGLRQETQYF

J gene: TRBJ2-2
V gene: TRBV20-1
clone size: few
D gene: TRBD1
CDR3 length: 14
CDR3 DNA: TGCAGTGCTAGAAAGGGGGCTAGCACCGGGGAGCTGTTTTTT
CDR3 protein: CSARKGASTGELFF

J gene: TRBJ2-1
V gene: TRBV10-3
clone size: -
D gene: -
CDR3 length: 11
CDR3 DNA: TGTGCCATCACCGGGGAGAATGAGCAGTTCTTC
CDR3 protein: CAITGENEQFF

J gene: TRBJ1-1
V gene: TRBV7-9
clone size: -
D gene: -
CDR3 length: 14
CDR3 DNA: TGTGCCAGCAGCTTTCTGGGACCGAACACTGAAGCTTTCTTT
CDR3 protein: CASSFLGPNTEAFF

J gene: TRBJ1-4
V gene: TRBV5-1
clone size: few
D gene: -
CDR3 length: 14
CDR3 DNA: TGCGCCAGCAGCCTTCAGGGGACTCGGGAAAAACTGTTTTTT
CDR3 protein: CASSLQGTREKLFF

J gene: TRBJ2-7
V gene: TRBV7-9
clone size: few
D gene: TRBD1
CDR3 length: 15
CDR3 DNA: TGTGCCAGCAGCTCATACACGGGACAGACCTACGAGCAGTACTTC
CDR3 protein: CASSSYTGQTYEQYF

J gene: TRBJ2-5
V gene: TRBV4-2
clone size: few
D gene: TRBD1
CDR3 length: 17
CDR3 DNA: TGTGCCAGCAGCCAAGCCCCCAGACAGGGGGCCACAGAGACCCAGTACTTC
CDR3 protein: CASSQAPRQGATETQYF

J gene: TRBJ1-2
V gene: TRBV5-1
clone size: few
D gene: -
CDR3 length: 15
CDR3 DNA: TGCGCCAGCAGTGGGACCGGGGAGCTTAACTATGGCTACACCTTC
CDR3 protein: CASSGTGELNYGYTF

J gene: TRBJ2-2
V gene: TRBV29-1
clone size: few
D gene: -
CDR3 length: 12
CDR3 DNA: TGCAGCGTTGACAGTAACACCGGGGAGCTGTTTTTT
CDR3 protein: CSVDSNTGELFF

J gene: TRBJ2-3
V gene: TRBV12-5
clone size: -
D gene: -
CDR3 length: 17
CDR3 DNA: TGTGCTAGTGGCCACAACGGGGCAGGGGAGGGCAGATCAGCGCAGTATTTT
CDR3 protein: CASGHNGAGEGRSAQYF

J gene: TRBJ2-5
V gene: TRBV3-1
clone size: few
D gene: -
CDR3 length: 13
CDR3 DNA: TGTGCCAGCAACATCGCTAGCTCCGAGACCCAGTACTTC
CDR3 protein: CASNIASSETQYF

J gene: TRBJ2-5
V gene: TRBV2
clone size: -
D gene: -
CDR3 length: 12
CDR3 DNA: TGTGCCATTAAGGGAAGTACAGAGACCCAGTACTTC
CDR3 protein: CAIKGSTETQYF

J gene: TRBJ1-2
V gene: TRBV7-8
clone size: -
D gene: TRBD1
CDR3 length: 13
CDR3 DNA: TGTGCCAGCAGCTTAGGCAGGGGGTCCGACTACACCTTC
CDR3 protein: CASSLGRGSDYTF

J gene: TRBJ2-5
V gene: TRBV7-9
clone size: -
D gene: TRBD2
CDR3 length: 13
CDR3 DNA: TGTGCCGGCCAGCGGGGGGATCAAGAGACCCAGTACTTC
CDR3 protein: CAGQRGDQETQYF

J gene: TRBJ2-5
V gene: TRBV12-3/TRBV12-4
clone size: many
D gene: -
CDR3 length: 12
CDR3 DNA: TGTGCCAGCAGTTTAATTGGGGAGACCCAGTACTTC
CDR3 protein: CASSLIGETQYF

J gene: TRBJ2-3
V gene: TRBV5-1
clone size: -
D gene: -
CDR3 length: 16
CDR3 DNA: TGCGCCAGCAGCTTGGGAGTAGCGAAGAGCACAGATACGCAGTATTTT
CDR3 protein: CASSLGVAKSTDTQYF